This TCR beta chain derives from a study of T cells after yellow fever vaccination. Study-level findings and limits: Just a small share of clonotypes turned up in the CD4 compartment as well as the CD8 compartment.

One entry per CDR3 protein results from TCRdb running MiXCR on the 5' RACE reads. Seen here are under 700,000 distinct CDR3 sequences, 17% observed once, and the top ten hold 15% to 20%. Concerning this clonotype itself: Its antigen remains unidentified.

The sequence was collected from a man aged 18-30 years who received the YFV17D yellow fever vaccine. The specimen comprised PBMCs, sampled 5 to 6 days after the first yellow fever vaccination.

CDR3 nucleotide sequence: TGCGCCAGCAGCCAAGAGGGGAACACCGGGGAGCTGTTTTTT. The encoded protein is CASSQEGNTGELFF. The chain uses TRBV4-3 and TRBJ2-2, with D unresolved. This CDR3 has 14 residues. Trimming removed 0 bases at V and 1 base at J, with 3 bases between. From germline, CDR1 is LGHNA and CDR2 YSLEER.